The entry that follows covers one T cell receptor (beta chain) sequence. A read error may account for a junction end that differs from germline. Sequenced by immunoSEQ multiplex PCR; TCRdb stores in-frame clones only, minus some. The sample consists of some 400,000 clones, 85% to 90% of them appearing once. CDR3 length: 15 amino acids. This record belongs to a study of blood T cell repertoires in COVID-19. About the research overall: Sample material is recorded as cDNA or gDNA derived from T cells, B-cell-depleted T cells, or PBMCs.

Individuals drawn from about two dozen US areas were roughly 18 to 100 years old. What the recovered Cohort 3 donors had was two negative PCRs, clearance, or symptom resolution. This clonotype was obtained from a young man who had recovered from COVID-19. The chain couples TRBV23-1 to TRBJ2-1; TRBD1 matches at 8 bases. TRBV23-1 is an ORF; its function is uncertain. Sequencing input: PBMCs or T cells enriched from blood (not recorded which). For the CDR3, the DNA is TGTGTGACAGGGGCGGTAAGGTCAGATTACAATGAGCAGTTCTTC. This translates into CVTGAVRSDYNEQFF.